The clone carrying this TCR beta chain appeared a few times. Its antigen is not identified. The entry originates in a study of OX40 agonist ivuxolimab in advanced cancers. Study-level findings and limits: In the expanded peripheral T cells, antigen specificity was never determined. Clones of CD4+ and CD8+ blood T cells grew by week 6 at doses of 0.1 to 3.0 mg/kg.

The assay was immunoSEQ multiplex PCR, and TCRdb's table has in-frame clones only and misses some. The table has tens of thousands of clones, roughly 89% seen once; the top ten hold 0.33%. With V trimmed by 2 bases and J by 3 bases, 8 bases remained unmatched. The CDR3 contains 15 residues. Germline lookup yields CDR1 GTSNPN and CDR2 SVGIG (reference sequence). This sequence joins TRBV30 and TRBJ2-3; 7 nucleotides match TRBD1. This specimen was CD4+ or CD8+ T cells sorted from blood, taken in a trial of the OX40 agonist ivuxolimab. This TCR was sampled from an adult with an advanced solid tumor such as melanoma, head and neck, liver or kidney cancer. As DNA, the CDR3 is TGTGCCTGGAGTCGCGGACAGGACAGGACAGATACGCAGTATTTT. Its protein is CAWSRGQDRTDTQYF. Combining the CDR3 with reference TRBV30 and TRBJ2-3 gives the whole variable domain SQTIHQWPATLVQPVGSPLSLECTVEGTSNPNLYWYRQAAGRGLQLLFYSVGIGQISSEVPQNLSASRPQDRQFILSSKKLLLSDSGFYLCAWSRGQDRTDTQYFGPGTRLTVL.